Listed below are T cell receptor beta chains from one sample, sequenced in a study of human T cells and chemical hapten exposure. Via MiXCR, TCRdb re-called the RACE reads, giving one row per CDR3 protein. Here the sample spans roughly 120,000 distinct CDR3 sequences, roughly 15% being singletons. Sequenced material: whole blood, taken in connection with sensitization to the hapten diphenylcyclopropenone (DPC). Receptors originate from a man younger than 35 with alopecia areata. Some clones in this sample may be carry-over from other donors' samples. CDR3s include the opening cysteine and the closing phenylalanine or tryptophan. The order of the fields is CDR3 length, D gene, V gene, J gene, clone size, CDR3 DNA, CDR3 protein. A D gene is named only where the DNA matches it firmly. Some rows have no size entry. The others give once, few or many, or a class for an expanded clone.

length: 15; D: .; V: TRBV7-2; J: TRBJ1-5; size: few; DNA: TGTGCCGAACGGGGGCAGGACCATAGCAATCAGCCCCAGCATTTT; CDR3: CAERGQDHSNQPQHF
length: 16; D: TRBD1; V: TRBV7-2; J: TRBJ1-5; size: few; DNA: TGTGCCAGCAGCTCCACCGGGACAGGGGGCGGTCAGCCCCAGCATTTT; CDR3: CASSSTGTGGGQPQHF
length: 16; D: .; V: TRBV11-2; J: TRBJ1-5; size: .; DNA: TGTGCCAGCAGCTTAGGTTCAGGGCGCAGCAATCAGCCCCAGCATTTT; CDR3: CASSLGSGRSNQPQHF
length: 14; D: TRBD2; V: TRBV2; J: TRBJ2-1; size: few; DNA: TGTGCCAGCAGTGACGCGGGGGAGTACAATGAGCAGTTCTTC; CDR3: CASSDAGEYNEQFF
length: 11; D: .; V: TRBV12-3/TRBV12-4; J: TRBJ1-5; size: few; DNA: TGTGCCAGCAGCTCAGGACAGCCCCAGCATTTT; CDR3: CASSSGQPQHF
length: 15; D: .; V: TRBV7-2; J: TRBJ1-5; size: .; DNA: TGTGCCAGCAGCGTCTGGGGGCGTGACAATCAGCCCCAGCATTTT; CDR3: CASSVWGRDNQPQHF
length: 11; D: .; V: TRBV11-2; J: TRBJ2-7; size: many; DNA: TGTGCCAGCAGCCTGACCTACGAGCAGTACTTC; CDR3: CASSLTYEQYF
length: 15; D: .; V: TRBV6-1; J: TRBJ2-3; size: few; DNA: TGTGCCAGCAGTGAGCCGGGACTCCGCACAGATACGCAGTATTTT; CDR3: CASSEPGLRTDTQYF
length: 11; D: .; V: TRBV29-1; J: TRBJ1-1; size: .; DNA: TGCAGCGTTGAAAAGGGGGGCGAAGCTTTCTTT; CDR3: CSVEKGGEAFF
length: 15; D: .; V: TRBV7-9; J: TRBJ2-1; size: few; DNA: TGTGCCAGCAGCCCCCCTTACAGGGGAGGGAATGAGCAGTTCTTC; CDR3: CASSPPYRGGNEQFF
length: 14; D: .; V: TRBV29-1; J: TRBJ1-2; size: .; DNA: TGCAGCGCAAGGAACAGGGACCAACTTTATGGCTACACCTTC; CDR3: CSARNRDQLYGYTF
length: 12; D: .; V: TRBV29-1; J: TRBJ2-2; size: .; DNA: TGCAGCGAGTTAACAGCCGACGGGGAGCTGTTTTTT; CDR3: CSELTADGELFF
length: 15; D: TRBD2; V: TRBV7-2; J: TRBJ2-3; size: .; DNA: TGTGCCAGCAGTACCTCCGGGACTAGCGTCGATACGCAGTATTTT; CDR3: CASSTSGTSVDTQYF
length: 14; D: .; V: TRBV10-1; J: TRBJ1-3; size: few; DNA: TGCGCCAGCAGTACCACAGGTGCCGGAAACACCATATATTTT; CDR3: CASSTTGAGNTIYF
length: 14; D: .; V: TRBV7-7; J: TRBJ2-7; size: few; DNA: TGTGCCAGCAGCTTAAACAGGGTGTCTTCCGAGCAGTACTTC; CDR3: CASSLNRVSSEQYF
length: 14; D: .; V: TRBV27; J: TRBJ1-4; size: few; DNA: TGTGCCAGCAGTTCCCAGCGGTCTAATGAAAAACTGTTTTTT; CDR3: CASSSQRSNEKLFF
length: 11; D: TRBD1; V: TRBV20-1; J: TRBJ2-4; size: few; DNA: TGCAGTGCTGAACAGGGGAACATTCAGTACTTC; CDR3: CSAEQGNIQYF
length: 14; D: .; V: TRBV29-1; J: TRBJ1-5; size: few; DNA: TGCAGCGTTGGGGGAGGACCGAACAATCAGCCCCAGCATTTT; CDR3: CSVGGGPNNQPQHF
length: 14; D: .; V: TRBV20-1; J: TRBJ2-3; size: few; DNA: TGCAGTGCTCCCCCTAGCGATGGCACAGATACGCAGTATTTT; CDR3: CSAPPSDGTDTQYF
length: 17; D: TRBD2; V: TRBV3-1; J: TRBJ2-3; size: .; DNA: TGTGCCAGCAGCCCTAATAGACTAGCGGGGGAAAAAGATACGCAGTATTTT; CDR3: CASSPNRLAGEKDTQYF
length: 13; D: TRBD2; V: TRBV2; J: TRBJ2-1; size: .; DNA: TGTGCCAGCAGTGCGGGGGGGAACAATGAGCAGTTCTTC; CDR3: CASSAGGNNEQFF
length: 13; D: .; V: TRBV6-2/TRBV6-3; J: TRBJ2-2; size: .; DNA: TGTGCCAGCAGTTACTCGCAGGGCGGGGAGCTGTTTTTT; CDR3: CASSYSQGGELFF